This T cell receptor beta chain was retrieved from a study of graft-versus-host responses after intestinal transplantation. Across the whole study: Isolated intestinal, liver-intestinal, or multivisceral transplants had been given to the recipients. Induction with anti-thymocyte globulin, then tacrolimus and steroids for around three years, was given to all recipients. General study points: Early post-transplant declines in HvG were associated with peak levels of circulating GvH clones.

A single count supports this clone. Its antigen is as yet unknown. Profiled with immunoSEQ multiplex PCR; TCRdb holds only in-frame clones, not every one. The table shows around 18,000 clones, with about 80% occurring only once. V lost 7 bases to trimming and J lost 6 bases; unmatched junction nucleotides: 9. The CDR3 runs 14 residues. CDR1 MDHEN and CDR2 SYDVKM come from the germline V gene. The clonotype originates from a human patient who received an intestinal transplant, so some T cells may come from the graft donor. The sequencing used PBMCs, collected 14 days after transplant. J is TRBJ1-5 and V is TRBV28; 7 bases line up with TRBD1. The CDR3 sequence is CASKKTTGIQPQHF. The DNA for the CDR3 is TGTGCCAGCAAAAAGACGACAGGGATTCAGCCCCAGCATTTT. The variable domain in full, completed from reference TRBV28 and TRBJ1-5, reads DVKVTQSSRYLVKRTGEKVFLECVQDMDHENMFWYRQDPGLGLRLIYFSYDVKMKEKGDIPEGYSVSREKKERFSLILESASTNQTSMYLCASKKTTGIQPQHFGDGTRLSIL.